This passage covers 22 T cell receptor beta chains from one sample sequenced in a study of OX40 agonist ivuxolimab in advanced cancers. TCRdb keeps only in-frame clones here, not all; method: immunoSEQ multiplex PCR. The sample consists of roughly 48,000 clones, roughly 89% of them appearing once. The sequences come from CD4+ or CD8+ T cells sorted from blood, collected in a trial of the OX40 agonist ivuxolimab. The receptors originated from an adult with an advanced solid tumor such as melanoma, head and neck, liver or kidney cancer.

The chain employs TRBV7-9 and TRBJ2-3; TRBD1 matches at 7 bases. The germline gives CDR1 SEHNR, CDR2 FQNEAQ (reference sequence). Unmatched junction bases numbered 9, after V lost 4 bases and J lost 2 bases. The CDR3 is made up of 16 amino acids. This CDR3 reads CASSSQDRVVTDTQYF. The CDR3 coding sequence is TGTGCCAGCAGCTCACAAGACAGGGTGGTCACAGATACGCAGTATTTT.

J is TRBJ2-3 and V is TRBV30, with 9 bases aligning to TRBD2. Germline CDR1 GTSNPN, CDR2 SVGIG (reference sequence). V dropped 0 bases and J dropped 5; count of bases not matched to a gene: 0. CDR3 length: 13 residues. Here the CDR3 reads CAWSVLAGDTQYF. The CDR3 nucleotides read TGTGCCTGGAGTGTACTAGCGGGAGATACGCAGTATTTT.

The chain links TRBV7-9 to TRBJ2-7, with D perhaps matching TRBD1 (5 bases). CDR1 and CDR2 from the germline V gene are SEHNR and FQNEAQ (reference sequence). Trimming stripped 8 bases from V and 6 bases from J, with 20 bases between. The CDR3 totals 14 residues. The CDR3: CASYNLGRGTEQYF. As DNA, the CDR3 is TGTGCCAGCTACAACTTGGGTAGGGGCACCGAGCAGTACTTC.

The CDR3 loop reads CSVEGWGTEAFF. The CDR3 DNA reads as TGCAGCGTTGAAGGTTGGGGCACTGAAGCTTTCTTT. This chain joins TRBV29-1 and TRBJ1-1; D remains ambiguous. This CDR3 contains 12 residues. Germline loops: CDR1 SQVTM, CDR2 ANQGSEA. V was pared by 1 base and J by 4 bases, with 7 bases between.

The chain has TRBV10-3 and TRBJ2-2; TRBD1 or TRBD2 may be the D gene (5 bases each). Germline V gene data show CDR1 as ENHRY and CDR2 as SYGVKD. V was trimmed by 0 bases and J by 6 bases, leaving 14 bases between them. The CDR3 sequence is 16 residues long. CDR3 sequence (DNA): TGTGCCATCAGTGAGTCGGCAGGGATCGGGGCCGGGGAGCTGTTTTTT. Amino acid sequence: CAISESAGIGAGELFF.

This CDR3 reads CASADAVGEARGPYEQYF. The CDR3 DNA sequence: TGTGCCAGCGCTGACGCGGTCGGGGAAGCCAGGGGGCCCTACGAGCAGTACTTC. J is TRBJ2-7 and V is TRBV2; TRBD1 matches at 8 bases. The germline gives CDR1 SNHLY, CDR2 FYNNEI. The CDR3 is made up of 18 amino acids. Losses at the gene ends were 8 bases for V and 2 bases for J; bases not matched to a gene: 20.

This chain joins TRBV29-1 and TRBJ1-4; 7 nucleotides align to TRBD1. The germline gives CDR1 SQVTM, CDR2 ANQGSEA. V lost 6 bases, J lost 8 bases, and 15 bases stayed unmatched. The CDR3 runs 15 residues. CDR3 nucleotide sequence: TGCAGCGTAGTCGAAACAGGGGCCTCGTTCGAAAAACTGTTTTTT. This sequence encodes CSVVETGASFEKLFF.

The chain carries TRBV18 and TRBJ2-7, with 7 positions matching TRBD2. Trimming cost V 3 bases and J 2 bases; bases outside gene matches: 4. The CDR3 runs 14 residues. CDR1 is KGHSH, CDR2 LQKENI, per germline. For the CDR3, the DNA is TGTGCCAGCTCACCGGGGGGGTATCCCTACGAGCAGTACTTC. Protein product: CASSPGGYPYEQYF.

V gene TRBV5-3 combines with J gene TRBJ2-5; tentatively, D is TRBD1 (5 bases). TRBV5-3 carries the ORF label, with uncertain function. This CDR3 region has 12 residues. In nucleotides, the CDR3 is TGTGGCCAGAAAAGGGGCCAAGAGACCCAGTACTTC. Translated, it gives CGQKRGQETQYF.

The DNA for the CDR3 is TGTGCCAGTAGTATAGGTACCAGGGGCGTAGACACTGAAGCTTTCTTT. It yields the protein CASSIGTRGVDTEAFF. V gene TRBV19 combines with J gene TRBJ1-1; D possibly corresponds to TRBD1 (6 bases). CDR3 length equals 16 residues. Germline values: CDR1 LNHDA, CDR2 SQIVND (reference sequence). V was pared by 1 base and J by 3 bases, with 15 bases between.

This chain joins TRBV10-1 and TRBJ2-7; D perhaps matches TRBD2 (6 bases). The CDR3 covers 15 residues. The germline CDR1 and CDR2 sequences are WNHNN and SYGVQD (reference sequence). With 0 bases removed from V and 4 bases from J, the gap between germline ends came to 13 bases. The CDR3 is CASSESSGSGYEQYF. The CDR3, as DNA: TGCGCCAGCAGTGAGTCCTCCGGGAGCGGGTACGAGCAGTACTTC.

This clone was seen only once. The chain joins TRBV5-1 to TRBJ2-1, with 8 bases fitting TRBD2. V was pared by 0 bases and J by 6 bases, with 14 bases of the junction left unmatched. CDR3 length: 18 amino acids. Per the germline V gene, CDR1 is SGHRS and CDR2 is YFSETQ. The CDR3 protein is CASSLAGLSGRAGNEQFF. The CDR3 DNA reads TGCGCCAGCAGCTTGGCCGGCCTCTCCGGGAGGGCCGGCAATGAGCAGTTCTTC.

The chain carries TRBV19 and TRBJ1-1; D ambiguous. V gave up 5 bases and J gave up 4 bases, with 11 bases separating them. From germline, CDR1 is LNHDA and CDR2 SQIVND (reference sequence). This CDR3 contains 13 residues. This chain's CDR3 is CASSFDISTEAFF. The CDR3 nucleotides are TGTGCCAGTAGTTTCGACATATCCACTGAAGCTTTCTTT.

The chain couples TRBV19 to TRBJ1-2; 10 bases are a match to TRBD1. The CDR3 totals 14 residues. Trimming took 1 base from V and 5 from J; bases not matched to a gene: 1. Germline assignment: CDR1 LNHDA and CDR2 SQIVND (reference sequence). This CDR3 is CASSIGTGGYGYTF. In DNA, the CDR3 is TGTGCCAGTAGTATAGGGACAGGGGGATATGGCTACACCTTC.

The chain links TRBV7-8 to TRBJ2-5; no firm D call. The germline V and J ends were trimmed by 1 base and 2 bases, with 8 bases remaining between them. This CDR3 comprises 14 residues. CDR1 SGHVS and CDR2 FQNEAQ come from the germline V gene. In DNA, the CDR3 is TGTGCCAGCAGCTTAGGTTCCTATCAAGAGACCCAGTACTTC. This encodes CASSLGSYQETQYF.

This clone came up once. The V and J genes are TRBV15 and TRBJ2-1; D is undetermined. Trimming pared 3 bases from V and 5 bases from J, leaving 14 bases between. The germline V gene has CDR1 LNHNV and CDR2 YYDKDF (reference sequence). The CDR3 consists of 15 residues. This CDR3 is CATSSDGPRHNEQFF. CDR3 nucleotide sequence: TGTGCCACCAGCAGTGACGGACCGCGACACAATGAGCAGTTCTTC.

V and J are TRBV19 and TRBJ1-5; possible D gene TRBD1, 6 bases. In germline, CDR1 is LNHDA, CDR2 SQIVND (reference sequence). The CDR3 is 17 residues long. Trimming cost V 7 bases and J 1 base, with 20 bases left between them. CDR3 DNA: TGTGCCAGTACCAATAATGGGGGGGCAGTAAGCAATCAGCCCCAGCATTTT. Amino acids: CASTNNGGAVSNQPQHF.

V and J are TRBV7-8 and TRBJ2-2; possible D gene TRBD2, 5 bases. Germline values: CDR1 SGHVS, CDR2 FQNEAQ. The CDR3 is 17 residues long. Between the trimmed V and J ends, which lost 4 bases and 3 bases, there was a span of 18 bases. As DNA, the CDR3 is TGTGCCAGCAGCTCTTCGTTTGGAGGAAGTTACACCGGGGAGCTGTTTTTT. Residues: CASSSSFGGSYTGELFF.

V is TRBV9 and J is TRBJ2-1; 8 bases agree with TRBD2. The V gene end was trimmed by 3 bases and the J gene end by 5 bases; junction bases not matched to a gene: 7. From germline, CDR1 is SGDLS and CDR2 YYNGEE. The CDR3 has 15 residues. The CDR3 loop reads CASSAGGGGNNEQFF. The CDR3 DNA follows: TGTGCCAGCAGCGCGGGAGGGGGAGGTAACAATGAGCAGTTCTTC.

The genes are TRBV11-2 and TRBJ1-3; the D gene is possibly TRBD1 (5 bases). The CDR3 contains 16 residues. In germline, CDR1 is SGHAT, CDR2 FQNNGV. The V end was cut by 5 bases, the J end by 4 bases, with 18 bases between. CDR3 sequence (DNA): TGTGCCAGCAGCGTCGGCCTCTTAGGGGTCGGAAACACCATATATTTT. Encoded protein: CASSVGLLGVGNTIYF.

V gene TRBV4-2 combines with J gene TRBJ1-1; TRBD1 is a possible D gene (5 bases). This CDR3 is built from 19 residues. Per germline, CDR1 LGHNA and CDR2 YNFKEQ. The V end lost 0 bases, the J end lost 0 bases, and 20 bases lay between the germline ends. CDR3 nucleotides: TGTGCCAGCAGCCAAGAGCGCCAAGGGGCCACCTTAATGAACACTGAAGCTTTCTTT. Its translation is CASSQERQGATLMNTEAFF.

The genes are TRBV6-6 and TRBJ2-1; D could derive from TRBD1 or TRBD2 (5 bases each). V lost 0 bases, J lost 10 bases, and 16 bases lay in between. Looked up from germline, CDR1 is MNHNY and CDR2 is SVGAGI (reference sequence). The CDR3 runs to 15 residues. CDR3 protein: CASSYSGTPSGEQFF. Here the CDR3 DNA reads TGTGCCAGCAGTTACTCCGGGACGCCATCGGGCGAGCAGTTCTTC.